These 21 T cell receptor beta chains came from one sample sequenced in a study of beta chain features in type 1 diabetes. General observations from the study: Type 1 diabetes patients had moderately but significantly shorter TCRB CDR3s in all four CD4+ subsets.

Expressed TCRB transcripts were sequenced after all isolated RNA was converted to cDNA. Here immunoSEQ multiplex PCR was the method, and the copy in TCRdb shows in-frame clones only, minus some. The table includes 150,000 to 190,000 clones, around 10% detected once. Their recognized antigens are unknown. The sequenced sample was central memory CD4+ T cells from blood. The receptors were sampled from a man younger than 45 with type 1 diabetes.

This clone was seen a handful of times. The gene calls are TRBV18 and TRBJ2-3; the match to TRBD2 covers 8 bases. V was clipped by 2 bases and J by 3 bases; unmatched bases: 4. The CDR3 runs to 15 residues. Looked up from germline, CDR1 is KGHSH and CDR2 is LQKENI. The CDR3 loop reads CASSPMSGSTDTQYF. For the CDR3, the DNA is TGTGCCAGCTCACCAATGAGCGGGAGTACAGATACGCAGTATTTT.

A few counts support this clone. Other DNA sequences in this sample translate to the same CDR3. The V gene is TRBV7-2, the J gene TRBJ2-7, with a possible D match to TRBD1 (5 bases). Trimming removed 2 bases at V and 3 bases at J, with 5 bases between. Germline V gene data show CDR1 as SGHTA and CDR2 as FQGNSA. The CDR3 covers 12 residues. CDR3 sequence: CASSLQGYEQYF. The CDR3 nucleotides are TGTGCCAGCAGCTTACAGGGCTACGAGCAGTACTTC.

This clone showed up just a few times. The rearrangement links TRBV7-9 to TRBJ2-1; D not resolved. Germline V lookup: CDR1 SEHNR, CDR2 FQNEAQ (reference sequence). The CDR3 has 12 amino acids. Trimming pared 3 bases from V and 10 bases from J, leaving 10 bases between. The CDR3 spells CASSFSLEEQFF. CDR3 nucleotides: TGTGCCAGCAGCTTTAGCCTGGAAGAGCAGTTCTTC.

This clone came up a few times. The chain links TRBV7-9 to TRBJ2-1; weak D call: TRBD2 (6 bases). Trimming left V 2 bases short and J 8 bases short, with 13 bases between. The CDR3 covers 14 residues. Germline-derived CDR1 and CDR2 are SEHNR and FQNEAQ (reference sequence). CDR3 region: CASSLLTSTDEQFF. CDR3 sequence (DNA): TGTGCCAGCAGCTTACTTACTAGCACAGATGAGCAGTTCTTC.

In its sample, this clone was seen a few times. The chain carries TRBV29-1 and TRBJ2-4; D may be TRBD2 (5 bases). Trimming removed 7 bases at V and 3 bases at J, with 10 bases between. CDR3 length: 12 residues. CDR1 and CDR2 from the germline V gene are SQVTM and ANQGSEA. CDR3 residues: CSAGDYKNIQYF. CDR3 in DNA: TGCAGCGCAGGAGACTACAAAAACATTCAGTACTTC.

This clone was seen a handful of times. The chain joins TRBV30 to TRBJ1-1; 8 bases map to TRBD1. The ends lost 5 bases at V and 6 bases at J; junction bases unmatched: 8. There are 13 residues in the CDR3. The germline V gene has CDR1 GTSNPN and CDR2 SVGIG (reference sequence). This chain's CDR3 is CAWAQGAASEAFF. CDR3 in DNA: TGTGCCTGGGCCCAGGGGGCTGCTTCTGAAGCTTTCTTT.

CDR3 coding DNA: TGTGCCAGTTGGCGGGGGTCCGATGAAAAACTGTTTTTT. This encodes CASWRGSDEKLFF. The chain links TRBV28 to TRBJ1-4, with a tentative D call TRBD1 (5 bases). Germline V lookup: CDR1 MDHEN, CDR2 SYDVKM. V was cut by 9 bases and J by 6 bases, with 14 bases left in between. This CDR3 has 13 amino acids.

This clone was detected only a few times. V is TRBV7-2 and J is TRBJ2-5; 8 bases match TRBD1. The germline V gene encodes CDR1 SGHTA and CDR2 FQGNSA. Germline trimming cut 1 base from V and 5 bases from J; bases unmatched to any gene: 3. This CDR3 contains 14 residues. CDR3 in DNA: TGTGCCAGCAGCTTAGGTCGACAGGGGGAGACCCAGTACTTC. This sequence encodes CASSLGRQGETQYF.

The gene calls are TRBV7-9 and TRBJ2-2; 7 nucleotides agree with TRBD2. V was clipped by 1 base and J by 1 base; unmatched bases: 9. CDR1 and CDR2 from the germline V gene are SEHNR and FQNEAQ (reference sequence). The CDR3 totals 18 residues. The CDR3: CASSLVASGVGNTGELFF. The CDR3 coding sequence is TGTGCCAGCAGCTTAGTGGCTAGCGGTGTTGGGAACACCGGGGAGCTGTTTTTT.

This clone came up a few times. V gene TRBV5-1 combines with J gene TRBJ2-7; 7 bases fit TRBD2. Germline CDR1 reads SGHRS; CDR2 reads YFSETQ. This CDR3 is 16 amino acids long. The ends lost 0 bases at V and 7 bases at J; junction bases unmatched: 13. CDR3: CASSLVASGRYKEQYF. The CDR3 DNA is TGCGCCAGCAGCTTGGTGGCTAGCGGAAGGTATAAAGAGCAGTACTTC. Looking up the rest from reference TRBV5-1 and TRBJ2-7 gives the full variable domain: KAGVTQTPRYLIKTRGQQVTLSCSPISGHRSVSWYQQTPGQGLQFLFEYFSETQRNKGNFPGRFSGRQFSNSRSEMNVSTLELGDSALYLCASSLVASGRYKEQYFGPGTRLTVT.

This clone was seen only a few times. This sequence joins TRBV19 and TRBJ1-5; the D is unclear. The CDR3 consists of 13 residues. Trimming removed 5 bases from V and 3 bases from J, with 8 bases in between. Per germline, CDR1 LNHDA and CDR2 SQIVND (reference sequence). CDR3 DNA: TGTGCCAGTAGTTCGCAGGACAATCAGCCCCAGCATTTT. This sequence encodes CASSSQDNQPQHF. The full variable domain, with the rest looked up from reference TRBV19 and TRBJ1-5, is DGGITQSPKYLFRKEGQNVTLSCEQNLNHDAMYWYRQDPGQGLRLIYYSQIVNDFQKGDIAEGYSVSREKKESFPLTVTSAQKNPTAFYLCASSSQDNQPQHFGDGTRLSIL.

This clone was picked up a small number of times. The J gene is TRBJ2-7, the V gene TRBV5-1, with D unresolved. V was shortened by 0 bases and J by 5 bases, with 9 bases between the two germline ends. Germline V gene data show CDR1 as SGHRS and CDR2 as YFSETQ. The CDR3 spans 13 residues. In nucleotides, the CDR3 is TGCGCCAGCAGCTTGGAAGTCCAGGACGAGCAGTACTTC. It specifies CASSLEVQDEQYF.

This chain links TRBV4-3 with TRBJ2-5, with 9 bases aligning to TRBD2. Trimming at V came to 1 base and at J to 4 bases, leaving 13 bases not matched to a gene. The CDR3 extends over 18 amino acids. Germline CDR1 is LGHNA and CDR2 is YSLEER. CDR3 nucleotide sequence: TGCGCCAGCAGCCAAGGGGGGTGGGAGCGGGAGGACCGAGAGACCCAGTACTTC. Translation gives CASSQGGWEREDRETQYF.

This clone was counted between two and nine times. The V gene is TRBV2, the J gene TRBJ1-4; 7 bases agree with TRBD1. Germline trimming cut 8 bases from V and 5 bases from J; bases unmatched to any gene: 5. CDR1 and CDR2 (germline): SNHLY, FYNNEI. The CDR3 is made up of 13 amino acids. CDR3 coding DNA: TGTGCCAGCTCGGGACAGCCAAATGAAAAACTGTTTTTT. As protein: CASSGQPNEKLFF.

The chain recombines TRBV18 with TRBJ2-5; D gene unclear. The CDR3 sequence is 15 residues long. The V gene's germline CDR1 is KGHSH and CDR2 LQKENI. V was cut by 2 bases and J by 5 bases, with 15 bases left in between. The CDR3 DNA reads TGTGCCAGCTCACCAGCGGCCGGAGACCGGGAGACCCAGTACTTC. Its translation is CASSPAAGDRETQYF.

The table lists this clone with a few counts. The V and J genes are TRBV11-2 and TRBJ2-1; D gene uncertain. V gave up 1 base and J gave up 6 bases, with 7 bases separating them. The germline V gene has CDR1 SGHAT and CDR2 FQNNGV. This CDR3 spans 13 amino acids. In DNA, the CDR3 is TGTGCCAGCAGCTTAGTACAGTCCAATGAGCAGTTCTTC. Its protein product is CASSLVQSNEQFF.

This clone has just a few counts. The chain carries TRBV27 and TRBJ1-4; TRBD1 might be the D (6 bases). Germline assignment: CDR1 MNHEY and CDR2 SMNVEV (reference sequence). The CDR3 totals 15 residues. Trimming pared 8 bases from V and 7 bases from J, leaving 20 bases between. Here the CDR3 DNA reads TGTGCCAGCCAAGACCGACAGGCGACGGGTGAAAAACTGTTTTTT. Residues: CASQDRQATGEKLFF.

This clone was recorded a few times. CDR3 in amino acids: CASTFWGGETQYF. CDR3 nucleotides: TGTGCCAGCACCTTCTGGGGGGGAGAGACCCAGTACTTC. The chain is built from TRBV7-2 and TRBJ2-5; TRBD2 matches at 7 bases. Germline lookup yields CDR1 SGHTA and CDR2 FQGNSA. The CDR3 loop spans 13 amino acids. J lost 4 bases, V lost 7 bases, and 6 bases had no gene match.

This clone was seen a handful of times. This rearrangement joins TRBV27 to TRBJ1-4; the D is unclear. Germline loops: CDR1 MNHEY, CDR2 SMNVEV (reference sequence). This CDR3 contains 15 residues. Trimming pared 8 bases from V and 7 bases from J, leaving 20 bases between. Here the CDR3 reads CASGQNGQLFEKLFF. Written as DNA, the CDR3 is TGTGCCAGCGGTCAAAATGGGCAGTTATTTGAAAAACTGTTTTTT.

This chain connects TRBV9 to TRBJ2-7, with 9 bases that match TRBD2. V shed 3 bases and J 2 bases; nucleotides not matched to a gene: 3. CDR1 SGDLS and CDR2 YYNGEE come from the germline V gene. There are 14 residues in the CDR3. In nucleotides, the CDR3 is TGTGCCAGCAGCGCTAGCGGGGCCGCCTACGAGCAGTACTTC. It codes for CASSASGAAYEQYF.

This clone turned up a few times. The chain recombines TRBV5-6 with TRBJ1-1; D call uncertain. The germline V gene encodes CDR1 SGHDT and CDR2 YYEEEE. This CDR3 has 13 amino acids. V was pared by 4 bases and J by 0 bases, with 7 bases between. As DNA, the CDR3 is TGTGCCAGCAGCCAACGGGTGAACACTGAAGCTTTCTTT. Its protein product is CASSQRVNTEAFF.